This T cell receptor beta chain was obtained from a study of OX40 agonist ivuxolimab in advanced cancers. On the study more broadly: Three individuals attained partial responses, comprising one hepatocellular carcinoma case and two cutaneous melanoma cases.

This clone was recorded a few times. Per germline, CDR1 SGHAT and CDR2 FQNNGV. There are 18 residues in the CDR3. Unmatched junction bases numbered 4, after V lost 3 bases and J lost 0 bases. Libraries were prepared by immunoSEQ multiplex PCR; TCRdb keeps only in-frame clonotypes and omits some of them. The sample has 53,000 or so clones, over 65% seen once. This rearrangement joins TRBV11-2 to TRBJ2-4, with 14 bases lining up with TRBD2. Specimen: CD4+ or CD8+ T cells sorted from blood, collected in a trial of the OX40 agonist ivuxolimab. This receptor was identified in an adult with an advanced solid tumor such as melanoma, head and neck, liver or kidney cancer. CDR3 sequence: CASSLTSGRGLAKNIQYF. The CDR3 coding sequence is TGTGCCAGCAGCTTGACTAGCGGGAGGGGACTAGCCAAAAACATTCAGTACTTC.